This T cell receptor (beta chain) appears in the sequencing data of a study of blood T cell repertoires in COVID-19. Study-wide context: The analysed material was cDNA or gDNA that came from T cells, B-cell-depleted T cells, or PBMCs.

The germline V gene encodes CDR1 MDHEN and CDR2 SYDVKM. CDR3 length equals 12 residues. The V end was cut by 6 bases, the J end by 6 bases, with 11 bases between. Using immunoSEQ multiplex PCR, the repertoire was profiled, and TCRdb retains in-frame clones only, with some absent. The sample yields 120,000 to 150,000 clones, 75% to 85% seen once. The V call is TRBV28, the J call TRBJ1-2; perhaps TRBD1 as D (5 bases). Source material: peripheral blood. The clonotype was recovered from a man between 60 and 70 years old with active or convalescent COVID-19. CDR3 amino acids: CASSPSGNGYTF. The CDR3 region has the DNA TGTGCCAGCAGCCCCTCAGGGAATGGCTACACCTTC.